The T cell receptor beta chain described here comes from a study of cytomegalovirus exposure and HLA in healthy donors. The PCR made use of 60 Vbeta and 13 Jbeta primers. The protocol was immunoSEQ multiplex PCR, while the TCRdb copy is restricted to in-frame clones and leaves out a portion. Of about 130,000 clones detected, 74% appear once; the ten largest clones hold 4%. The CDR3 contains 12 residues. Germline lookup yields CDR1 SGHTS and CDR2 YDEGEE. V was shortened by 3 bases and J by 4 bases, with 5 bases between the two germline ends. The source material was PBMCs. This TCR derives from a man aged 35 to 55 in good health and CMV-seropositive. The chain couples TRBV5-8 to TRBJ1-5; D gene unclear. The CDR3 sequence is CASSSLNQPQHF. The CDR3 bases are TGTGCCAGCAGCTCACTAAATCAGCCCCAGCATTTT.